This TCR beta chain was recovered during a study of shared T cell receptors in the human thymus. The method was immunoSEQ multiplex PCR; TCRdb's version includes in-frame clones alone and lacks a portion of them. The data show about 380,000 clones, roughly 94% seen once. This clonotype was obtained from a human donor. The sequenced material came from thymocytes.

For the CDR3, the DNA is TGTGCCAGCAGTTCCGCCCGCGGGACAGGGGGGTACAATGAGCAGTTCTTC. Translating it yields CASSSARGTGGYNEQFF. The chain employs TRBV27 and TRBJ2-1, with 11 bases fitting TRBD1. J gave up 4 bases and V 4 bases, and 9 bases lay outside the gene matches. CDR3 length: 17 amino acids. Germline V gives CDR1 MNHEY, CDR2 SMNVEV (reference sequence).